Listed below are T cell receptor beta chains from one sample, sequenced in a study of multiple sclerosis patients with progressive multifocal leukoencephalopathy. The protocol was immunoSEQ multiplex PCR, while the TCRdb copy is restricted to in-frame clones and leaves out a portion. The sample includes tens of thousands of clones, about 90% seen only once; the top ten take approximately 1.4%. The material was PBMCs, obtained from a patient treated with natalizumab. The source is a human donor with multiple sclerosis. Each CDR3 is given with its conserved first and last residue. The order of the fields is D gene, clone size, V gene, CDR3 length, J gene, CDR3 protein, CDR3 DNA. D genes are given only for firm matches. Size is stated for part of the rows, as once, few or many counts, or as a class when the clone is expanded.

D gene: TRBD1
clone size: few
V gene: TRBV6-5
CDR3 length: 15
J gene: TRBJ2-1
CDR3 protein: CASSYGGTGTNEQFF
CDR3 DNA: TGTGCCAGCAGTTACGGAGGGACAGGGACCAATGAGCAGTTCTTC

D gene: TRBD2
clone size: .
V gene: TRBV5-1
CDR3 length: 15
J gene: TRBJ2-1
CDR3 protein: CASSLLASGSNEQFF
CDR3 DNA: TGCGCCAGCAGCTTGTTAGCTAGCGGGAGTAATGAGCAGTTCTTC

D gene: TRBD1
clone size: once
V gene: TRBV19
CDR3 length: 14
J gene: TRBJ1-3
CDR3 protein: CASGTGGSGNTIYF
CDR3 DNA: TGTGCCAGTGGCACAGGGGGCTCTGGAAACACCATATATTTT

D gene: .
clone size: .
V gene: TRBV9
CDR3 length: 15
J gene: TRBJ2-3
CDR3 protein: CASSVGDMTTDTQYF
CDR3 DNA: TGTGCCAGCAGCGTAGGCGATATGACAACAGATACGCAGTATTTT

D gene: TRBD2
clone size: few
V gene: TRBV7-7
CDR3 length: 13
J gene: TRBJ2-7
CDR3 protein: CASSPSGGGEQYF
CDR3 DNA: TGTGCTAGCAGCCCTAGCGGGGGAGGCGAGCAGTACTTC

D gene: TRBD2
clone size: .
V gene: TRBV10-2
CDR3 length: 14
J gene: TRBJ2-1
CDR3 protein: CASSELAGVYEQFF
CDR3 DNA: TGCGCCAGCAGTGAACTAGCGGGAGTGTATGAGCAGTTCTTC

D gene: .
clone size: .
V gene: TRBV6-5
CDR3 length: 14
J gene: TRBJ1-2
CDR3 protein: CASSPTGGPYGYTF
CDR3 DNA: TGTGCCAGCAGCCCTACGGGGGGCCCCTATGGCTACACCTTC

D gene: .
clone size: .
V gene: TRBV5-4
CDR3 length: 13
J gene: TRBJ1-1
CDR3 protein: CASSFTANTEAFF
CDR3 DNA: TGTGCCAGCAGCTTTACCGCGAACACTGAAGCTTTCTTT

D gene: .
clone size: .
V gene: TRBV28
CDR3 length: 14
J gene: TRBJ1-1
CDR3 protein: CASSLGGSRVGAFF
CDR3 DNA: TGTGCCAGCAGTTTAGGGGGTAGCAGGGTGGGAGCTTTCTTT

D gene: .
clone size: .
V gene: TRBV2
CDR3 length: 12
J gene: TRBJ1-2
CDR3 protein: CASRNRDYGYTF
CDR3 DNA: TGTGCCAGCCGAAACAGGGACTATGGCTACACCTTC

D gene: .
clone size: .
V gene: TRBV4-3
CDR3 length: 18
J gene: TRBJ2-6
CDR3 protein: CASSQAGGTSSGANVLTF
CDR3 DNA: TGCGCCAGCAGCCAAGCAGGCGGCACGAGCTCTGGGGCCAACGTCCTGACTTTC

D gene: TRBD1
clone size: .
V gene: TRBV7-3
CDR3 length: 13
J gene: TRBJ1-2
CDR3 protein: CASSSGQGFGYTF
CDR3 DNA: TGTGCCAGCAGCTCCGGACAGGGGTTTGGCTACACCTTC

D gene: .
clone size: .
V gene: TRBV7-9
CDR3 length: 16
J gene: TRBJ2-4
CDR3 protein: CASSPAPGQTRNIQYF
CDR3 DNA: TGTGCCAGCAGCCCAGCCCCCGGACAGACCCGAAACATTCAGTACTTC

D gene: .
clone size: .
V gene: TRBV11-2
CDR3 length: 15
J gene: TRBJ1-5
CDR3 protein: CASSPGTSRNQPQHF
CDR3 DNA: TGTGCCAGCAGCCCCGGGACATCTCGTAATCAGCCCCAGCATTTT

D gene: .
clone size: .
V gene: TRBV28
CDR3 length: 11
J gene: TRBJ1-1
CDR3 protein: CAIRQNTEAFF
CDR3 DNA: TGTGCCATAAGACAGAACACTGAAGCTTTCTTT

D gene: .
clone size: .
V gene: TRBV27
CDR3 length: 16
J gene: TRBJ1-2
CDR3 protein: CASSAFHTEPGYGYTF
CDR3 DNA: TGTGCCAGCAGTGCCTTTCATACAGAGCCCGGCTATGGCTACACCTTC

D gene: TRBD1
clone size: .
V gene: TRBV4-1
CDR3 length: 14
J gene: TRBJ2-7
CDR3 protein: CASSQEGGSHEQYF
CDR3 DNA: TGCGCCAGCAGCCAGGAAGGGGGCTCACACGAGCAGTACTTC

D gene: .
clone size: .
V gene: TRBV18
CDR3 length: 16
J gene: TRBJ2-6
CDR3 protein: CASSPIALSGANVLTF
CDR3 DNA: TGTGCCAGCTCACCAATAGCCCTCTCTGGGGCCAACGTCCTGACTTTC

D gene: .
clone size: .
V gene: TRBV10-3
CDR3 length: 14
J gene: TRBJ2-7
CDR3 protein: CANSFDTSGGKQYF
CDR3 DNA: TGTGCCAACTCCTTCGACACCAGCGGCGGCAAGCAGTACTTC

D gene: .
clone size: .
V gene: TRBV21-1
CDR3 length: 15
J gene: TRBJ1-2
CDR3 protein: CASSQKRQGGYGYTF
CDR3 DNA: TGTGCCAGCAGTCAAAAGAGACAGGGAGGGTATGGCTACACCTTC

D gene: .
clone size: once
V gene: TRBV5-6
CDR3 length: 15
J gene: TRBJ2-7
CDR3 protein: CASSFRQGSSYEQYF
CDR3 DNA: TGTGCCAGCAGCTTCCGCCAGGGGAGCTCCTACGAGCAGTACTTC

D gene: .
clone size: .
V gene: TRBV7-7
CDR3 length: 14
J gene: TRBJ2-2
CDR3 protein: CASSPDRLGGELFF
CDR3 DNA: TGTGCCAGCAGCCCCGACAGGTTGGGCGGGGAGCTGTTTTTT

D gene: .
clone size: .
V gene: TRBV7-2
CDR3 length: 12
J gene: TRBJ2-3
CDR3 protein: CASSLKVDTQYF
CDR3 DNA: TGTGCCAGCAGCTTAAAGGTGGATACGCAGTATTTT

D gene: TRBD1
clone size: .
V gene: TRBV5-1
CDR3 length: 13
J gene: TRBJ2-7
CDR3 protein: CASSRQGSYEQYF
CDR3 DNA: TGCGCCAGCAGCCGACAGGGATCCTACGAGCAGTACTTC

D gene: .
clone size: .
V gene: TRBV2
CDR3 length: 13
J gene: TRBJ2-4
CDR3 protein: CASRTDSPIIQYF
CDR3 DNA: TGTGCCAGCAGGACGGACAGCCCTATTATTCAGTACTTC

D gene: .
clone size: .
V gene: TRBV13
CDR3 length: 13
J gene: TRBJ2-5
CDR3 protein: CASSTGQQETQYF
CDR3 DNA: TGTGCCAGCAGCACCGGACAGCAAGAGACCCAGTACTTC

D gene: TRBD1
clone size: once
V gene: TRBV28
CDR3 length: 15
J gene: TRBJ1-1
CDR3 protein: CASSLGQGFRTEAFF
CDR3 DNA: TGTGCCAGCAGTTTAGGACAGGGCTTCCGTACTGAAGCTTTCTTT

D gene: .
clone size: .
V gene: TRBV4-3
CDR3 length: 17
J gene: TRBJ2-6
CDR3 protein: CASSQVGLGSGANVLTF
CDR3 DNA: TGCGCCAGCAGCCAAGTAGGTTTGGGGTCTGGGGCCAACGTCCTGACTTTC

D gene: .
clone size: .
V gene: TRBV18
CDR3 length: 13
J gene: TRBJ1-3
CDR3 protein: CASSPSQGNTIYF
CDR3 DNA: TGTGCCAGCTCACCCTCCCAGGGAAACACCATATATTTT

D gene: .
clone size: .
V gene: TRBV25-1
CDR3 length: 15
J gene: TRBJ2-2
CDR3 protein: CASSLGRGGTGELFF
CDR3 DNA: TGTGCCAGCAGTCTAGGTAGGGGCGGCACCGGGGAGCTGTTTTTT

D gene: TRBD1
clone size: .
V gene: TRBV6-4
CDR3 length: 17
J gene: TRBJ1-6
CDR3 protein: CASSEVRGESYNSPLHF
CDR3 DNA: TGTGCCAGCAGTGAGGTCAGGGGGGAGTCCTATAATTCACCCCTCCACTTT

D gene: TRBD1
clone size: .
V gene: TRBV5-1
CDR3 length: 13
J gene: TRBJ1-5
CDR3 protein: CASSQGTGTPQHF
CDR3 DNA: TGCGCCAGCAGCCAGGGGACAGGGACGCCCCAGCATTTT

D gene: .
clone size: .
V gene: TRBV30
CDR3 length: 14
J gene: TRBJ1-5
CDR3 protein: CAWSGGISNQPQHF
CDR3 DNA: TGTGCCTGGTCCGGGGGCATTAGCAATCAGCCCCAGCATTTT

D gene: TRBD2
clone size: once
V gene: TRBV29-1
CDR3 length: 13
J gene: TRBJ2-1
CDR3 protein: CSVETSGRTEQFF
CDR3 DNA: TGCAGCGTTGAGACTAGCGGGAGGACTGAGCAGTTCTTC

D gene: TRBD1
clone size: .
V gene: TRBV6-5
CDR3 length: 14
J gene: TRBJ2-7
CDR3 protein: CASRHPQGAGEQYF
CDR3 DNA: TGTGCCAGCAGGCACCCACAGGGGGCGGGCGAGCAGTACTTC

D gene: TRBD1
clone size: .
V gene: TRBV5-1
CDR3 length: 14
J gene: TRBJ1-1
CDR3 protein: CASSVQGAGTEAFF
CDR3 DNA: TGCGCCAGCAGCGTACAGGGGGCCGGAACTGAAGCTTTCTTT

D gene: TRBD2
clone size: .
V gene: TRBV5-6
CDR3 length: 15
J gene: TRBJ2-5
CDR3 protein: CASSLNGRAGETQYF
CDR3 DNA: TGTGCCAGCAGCTTGAACGGGAGGGCCGGGGAGACCCAGTACTTC

D gene: TRBD1
clone size: .
V gene: TRBV9
CDR3 length: 16
J gene: TRBJ2-1
CDR3 protein: CASSPPDRALFDEQFF
CDR3 DNA: TGTGCCAGCAGCCCCCCCGACAGGGCCCTTTTTGATGAGCAGTTCTTC

D gene: TRBD2
clone size: .
V gene: TRBV19
CDR3 length: 15
J gene: TRBJ2-1
CDR3 protein: CASSRLAGGPDEQFF
CDR3 DNA: TGTGCCAGTAGCAGACTAGCGGGAGGGCCGGATGAGCAGTTCTTC

D gene: TRBD2
clone size: .
V gene: TRBV27
CDR3 length: 15
J gene: TRBJ2-1
CDR3 protein: CASRTSGGILPEQFF
CDR3 DNA: TGTGCCAGCAGGACTAGCGGGGGGATCCTCCCGGAGCAGTTCTTC

D gene: .
clone size: .
V gene: TRBV7-9
CDR3 length: 15
J gene: TRBJ2-3
CDR3 protein: CASSWGLAFTDTQYF
CDR3 DNA: TGTGCCAGCAGCTGGGGGCTAGCGTTCACAGATACGCAGTATTTT

D gene: TRBD1
clone size: .
V gene: TRBV29-1
CDR3 length: 13
J gene: TRBJ1-1
CDR3 protein: CSGDRASNTEAFF
CDR3 DNA: TGCAGCGGTGACAGGGCCTCGAACACTGAAGCTTTCTTT

D gene: .
clone size: .
V gene: TRBV27
CDR3 length: 14
J gene: TRBJ1-1
CDR3 protein: CASSLNRVNTEAFF
CDR3 DNA: TGTGCCAGCAGTTTAAACAGGGTGAACACTGAAGCTTTCTTT

D gene: .
clone size: once
V gene: TRBV19
CDR3 length: 12
J gene: TRBJ2-3
CDR3 protein: CASSFTGTGRYF
CDR3 DNA: TGTGCCAGTAGCTTTACCGGGACTGGAAGGTATTTT

D gene: TRBD2
clone size: .
V gene: TRBV6-6
CDR3 length: 14
J gene: TRBJ2-7
CDR3 protein: CASSTSGSSYEQYF
CDR3 DNA: TGTGCCAGCAGTACTAGCGGGAGTAGCTACGAGCAGTACTTC